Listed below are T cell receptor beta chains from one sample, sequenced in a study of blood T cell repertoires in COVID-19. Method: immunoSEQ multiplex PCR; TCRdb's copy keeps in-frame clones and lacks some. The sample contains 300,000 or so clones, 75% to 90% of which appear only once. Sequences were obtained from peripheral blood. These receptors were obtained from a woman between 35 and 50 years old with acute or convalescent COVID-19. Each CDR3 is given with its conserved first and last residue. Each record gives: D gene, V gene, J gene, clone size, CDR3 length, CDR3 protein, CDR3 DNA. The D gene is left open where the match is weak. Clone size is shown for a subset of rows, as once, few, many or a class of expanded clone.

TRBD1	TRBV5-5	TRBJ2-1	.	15	CASGRTGSNYNEQFF	TGTGCCAGCGGGAGGACAGGGAGTAACTACAATGAGCAGTTCTTC
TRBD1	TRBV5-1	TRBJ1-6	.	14	CASSLGQGDSPLHF	TGCGCCAGCAGCCTCGGACAGGGGGATTCACCCCTCCACTTT
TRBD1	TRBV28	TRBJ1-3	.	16	CASSRSGTGASDTIYF	TGTGCCAGCAGTCGATCTGGGACAGGGGCGTCGGACACCATATATTTT
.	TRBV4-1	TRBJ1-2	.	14	CASSQGDGSWGYTF	TGCGCCAGCAGCCAAGGAGACGGGAGTTGGGGCTACACCTTC
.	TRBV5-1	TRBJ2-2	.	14	CASSLDRAPGELFF	TGCGCCAGCAGCTTGGACAGGGCCCCCGGGGAGCTGTTTTTT
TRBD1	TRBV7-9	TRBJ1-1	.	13	CASSPGGTVEAFF	TGTGCCAGCAGCCCGGGGGGGACAGTTGAAGCTTTCTTT
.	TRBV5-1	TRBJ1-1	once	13	CASSVAVNTEAFF	TGCGCCAGCAGCGTAGCTGTGAACACTGAAGCTTTCTTT
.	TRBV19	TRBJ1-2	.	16	CASSIDSSRINYGYTF	TGTGCCAGTAGTATAGACAGTTCGAGGATTAACTATGGCTACACCTTC
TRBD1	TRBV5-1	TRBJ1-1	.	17	CASSLAPQGRLDTEAFF	TGCGCCAGCAGCTTGGCCCCACAGGGGCGATTGGACACTGAAGCTTTCTTT
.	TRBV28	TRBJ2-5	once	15	CASSFPGLLQETQYF	TGTGCCAGCAGTTTCCCCGGACTACTTCAAGAGACCCAGTACTTC
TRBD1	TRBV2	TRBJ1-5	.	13	CASKGDRTQPQHF	TGTGCCAGCAAAGGGGACAGGACTCAGCCCCAGCATTTT
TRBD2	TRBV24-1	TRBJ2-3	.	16	CATSDPGLAGGNTQYF	TGTGCCACCAGTGACCCCGGACTAGCGGGGGGGAATACGCAGTATTTT
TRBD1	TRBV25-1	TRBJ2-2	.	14	CASSKGQGKGELFF	TGTGCCAGCAGTAAGGGACAGGGGAAGGGGGAGCTGTTTTTT
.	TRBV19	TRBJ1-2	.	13	CASTRTYTGGYTF	TGTGCCAGTACCCGGACGTATACGGGAGGCTACACCTTC
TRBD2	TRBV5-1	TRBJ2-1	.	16	CASSLGGGGARNEQFF	TGCGCCAGCAGCTTGGGTGGCGGGGGGGCACGGAATGAGCAGTTCTTC
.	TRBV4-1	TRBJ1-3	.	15	CASSLSEFSGNTIYF	TGCGCCAGCAGCCTATCGGAGTTCTCTGGAAACACCATATATTTT
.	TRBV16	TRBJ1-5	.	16	CASSRGLRDTNQPQHF	TGTGCCAGCAGCCGGGGTCTAAGGGACACCAATCAGCCCCAGCATTTT
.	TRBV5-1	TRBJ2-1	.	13	CASSLGDSVEQFF	TGCGCCAGCAGCTTGGGCGACAGCGTTGAGCAGTTCTTC
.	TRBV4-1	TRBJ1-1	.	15	CASSQGFGGRTEAFF	TGCGCCAGCAGCCAAGGGTTTGGGGGGAGGACTGAAGCTTTCTTT
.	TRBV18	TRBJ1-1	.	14	CASSPRGVNTEAFF	TGTGCCAGCTCACCTCGCGGGGTGAACACTGAAGCTTTCTTT
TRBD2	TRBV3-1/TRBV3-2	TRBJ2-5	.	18	CASSQETSGGETQETQYF	TGTGCCAGCAGCCAAGAGACTAGCGGGGGGGAAACCCAAGAGACCCAGTACTTC
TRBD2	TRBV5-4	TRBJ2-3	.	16	CASSPAPSGSTDTQYF	TGTGCCAGCAGCCCTGCCCCTAGCGGAAGCACAGATACGCAGTATTTT
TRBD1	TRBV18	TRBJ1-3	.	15	CASSGTGSSGNTIYF	TGTGCCAGCTCGGGGACAGGCTCCTCTGGAAACACCATATATTTT
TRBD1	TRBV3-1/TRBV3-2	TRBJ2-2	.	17	CASTQWMTGGGTGELFF	TGTGCCAGCACTCAGTGGATGACAGGGGGCGGAACCGGGGAGCTGTTTTTT
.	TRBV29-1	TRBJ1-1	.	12	CSVERDRTEAFF	TGCAGCGTTGAGAGGGATAGGACTGAAGCTTTCTTT
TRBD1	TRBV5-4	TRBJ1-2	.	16	CASPPPDRTTNYGYTF	TGTGCCAGCCCCCCCCCGGACAGGACCACTAACTATGGCTACACCTTC
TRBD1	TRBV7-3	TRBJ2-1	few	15	CASSPGDSSYNEQFF	TGTGCCAGCAGCCCAGGGGACAGCTCCTACAATGAGCAGTTCTTC
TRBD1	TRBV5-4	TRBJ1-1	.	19	CASSLGAGQGLGSDTEAFF	TGTGCCAGCAGCTTGGGAGCTGGACAGGGTCTAGGATCGGACACTGAAGCTTTCTTT
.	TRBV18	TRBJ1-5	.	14	CASSPGQGHQPQHF	TGTGCCAGCTCACCAGGGCAGGGCCATCAGCCCCAGCATTTT
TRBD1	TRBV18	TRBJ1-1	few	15	CASSPPSGGFTEAFF	TGTGCCAGCTCACCACCGTCAGGGGGCTTCACTGAAGCTTTCTTT